The 25 T cell receptor beta chains listed next were all sequenced from one sample in a study of blood T cell repertoires in COVID-19. Sequenced by immunoSEQ multiplex PCR; TCRdb stores in-frame clones only, minus some. The sample lists hundreds of thousands of clones, about four fifths seen once, with over 4% in the top ten. The sample comprised PBMCs or T cells enriched from blood (not recorded which). All receptors come from a man aged 35-49 years who had been exposed to COVID-19.

The V gene is TRBV27, the J gene TRBJ2-7; 7 bases are a match to TRBD2. The V segment lost 4 bases and the J segment 3 bases; nucleotides outside the gene matches: 9. This CDR3 comprises 15 residues. Germline loops: CDR1 MNHEY, CDR2 SMNVEV (reference sequence). The CDR3 nucleotides are TGTGCCAGCAGTTCTTACCGGGGCGGGGGCTACGAGCAGTACTTC. It translates to CASSSYRGGGYEQYF.

This chain connects TRBV12-5 to TRBJ1-5; D unclear. Germline-derived CDR1 and CDR2 are LGHNT and FRNRAP. The length of the CDR3 is 15 residues. V was clipped by 1 base and J by 2 bases, with 9 bases between them. Here the CDR3 DNA reads TGTGCTAGTGGTTTGGCTGGAGGCGGCAATCAGCCCCAGCATTTT. It codes for CASGLAGGGNQPQHF.

The chain carries TRBV3-1 (or the pseudogene TRBV3-2) and TRBJ2-5; D is perhaps TRBD2 (7 bases). Trimming cost V 0 bases and J 7 bases, with 9 bases left between them. This CDR3 has 13 residues. Germline V lookup: CDR1 LGHDT, CDR2 YNNKEL (reference sequence). The CDR3 nucleotides read TGTGCCAGCAGCCAAGATAGGGGGGGGACCCAGTACTTC. Amino acid sequence: CASSQDRGGTQYF.

The chain recombines TRBV6-5 with TRBJ1-2, with 8 nucleotides matching TRBD1. Germline CDR1 and CDR2: MNHEY and SVGAGI. This CDR3 is 14 amino acids long. The ends lost 6 bases at V and 4 bases at J; junction bases unmatched: 7. Here the CDR3 reads CASSPSGTGYGYTF. The CDR3 DNA sequence: TGTGCCAGCAGCCCCTCCGGGACAGGCTATGGCTACACCTTC.

The chain recombines TRBV9 with TRBJ2-7, with 7 bases identical to TRBD2. The CDR3 extends over 16 amino acids. Trimming took 3 bases from V and 3 from J; bases not matched to a gene: 12. Per the germline V gene, CDR1 is SGDLS and CDR2 is YYNGEE. In DNA form, the CDR3 reads TGTGCCAGCAGCGGTGATGGGGCTAGCGGATTCTACGAGCAGTACTTC. Translating gives CASSGDGASGFYEQYF. The full variable domain, in which reference TRBV9 and TRBJ2-7 provide the parts outside the CDR3, is DSGVTQTPKHLITATGQRVTLRCSPRSGDLSVYWYQQSLDQGLQFLIQYYNGEERAKGNILERFSAQQFPDLHSELNLSSLELGDSALYFCASSGDGASGFYEQYFGPGTRLTVT.

The V gene is TRBV5-4, the J gene TRBJ2-1; the match to TRBD2 covers 12 bases. The V gene end was trimmed by 4 bases and the J gene end by 4 bases; junction bases not matched to a gene: 6. Germline V gives CDR1 SGHNT, CDR2 YYREEE (reference sequence). This CDR3 comprises 16 residues. CDR3 region: CASSPGTSGLYNEQFF. CDR3 DNA sequence: TGTGCCAGCAGCCCCGGGACTAGCGGGCTGTACAATGAGCAGTTCTTC. Looking up the rest from reference TRBV5-4 and TRBJ2-1 gives the full variable domain: ETGVTQSPTHLIKTRGQQVTLRCSSQSGHNTVSWYQQALGQGPQFIFQYYREEENGRGNFPPRFSGLQFPNYSSELNVNALELDDSALYLCASSPGTSGLYNEQFFGPGTRLTVL.

The V call is TRBV2, the J call TRBJ1-3, with D hard to call. Per the germline V gene, CDR1 is SNHLY and CDR2 is FYNNEI. The CDR3 loop spans 14 amino acids. Trimming stripped 9 bases from V and 0 bases from J, with 12 bases between. The CDR3 sequence: CARRGGYSGNTIYF. In DNA form, the CDR3 reads TGTGCCAGGCGAGGCGGATACTCTGGAAACACCATATATTTT.

The DNA for the CDR3 is TGTGCCAGCAGCCCCTTGACAGGTCCCTATGGCTACACCTTC. Amino acids: CASSPLTGPYGYTF. The chain links TRBV9 to TRBJ1-2; D is perhaps TRBD1 (6 bases). With 4 bases removed from V and 4 bases from J, the gap between germline ends came to 14 bases. The V gene's germline CDR1 is SGDLS and CDR2 YYNGEE. The CDR3 has 14 amino acids.

The genes are TRBV27 and TRBJ1-5, with 9 nucleotides matching TRBD1. This CDR3 has 16 residues. V was pared by 4 bases and J by 1 base, with 5 bases of the junction left unmatched. CDR1 and CDR2 (germline): MNHEY, SMNVEV (reference sequence). As DNA, the CDR3 is TGTGCCAGCAGTTCCAAAACAGGGGGCAGCAATCAGCCCCAGCATTTT. This encodes CASSSKTGGSNQPQHF.

The gene calls are TRBV7-9 and TRBJ2-1; perhaps TRBD2 as D (7 bases). Between the trimmed V and J ends, which lost 2 bases and 5 bases, there was a span of 25 bases. Germline values: CDR1 SEHNR, CDR2 FQNEAQ (reference sequence). The CDR3 is made up of 19 amino acids. In DNA, the CDR3 is TGTGCCAGCAGCTTATTGAGGTCCGGGGGGCTCGCCGGGAACAATGAGCAGTTCTTC. This gives the protein CASSLLRSGGLAGNNEQFF.

Remarks on this clone: One end of the junction does not line up with germline, which may come from a read error. The chain recombines TRBV7-9 with TRBJ1-1; D is undetermined. CDR3 size: 14 residues. The germline V gene has CDR1 SEHNR and CDR2 FQNEAQ (reference sequence). The CDR3: CASSLRARSGVHEF. In DNA, the CDR3 is TGTGCCAGCAGCCTAAGAGCAAGATCCGGGGTCCACGAATTT.

The rearrangement uses TRBV19 and TRBJ1-2, with TRBD1 matching 7 bases. With 4 bases clipped from V and 5 bases from J, the junction kept 19 bases outside the gene matches. From germline, CDR1 is LNHDA and CDR2 SQIVND (reference sequence). This CDR3 comprises 18 residues. The CDR3, as DNA: TGTGCCAGTAGTAAAGGCGACGCGAGGGACAGCTCCATGTATGGCTACACCTTC. It translates to CASSKGDARDSSMYGYTF. Full variable domain (rest looked up from reference TRBV19 and TRBJ1-2): DGGITQSPKYLFRKEGQNVTLSCEQNLNHDAMYWYRQDPGQGLRLIYYSQIVNDFQKGDIAEGYSVSREKKESFPLTVTSAQKNPTAFYLCASSKGDARDSSMYGYTFGSGTRLTVV.

The rearrangement joins TRBV19 to TRBJ2-3, with D perhaps matching TRBD2 (6 bases). Germline values: CDR1 LNHDA, CDR2 SQIVND (reference sequence). Trimming stripped 4 bases from V and 5 bases from J, with 22 bases between. The CDR3 covers 17 residues. For the CDR3, the DNA is TGTGCCAGTAGTACCCCTGCGGGACGGCTCAGCGGAGATACGCAGTATTTT. Translated, it gives CASSTPAGRLSGDTQYF.

The V and J genes are TRBV5-1 and TRBJ2-1, with TRBD2 identical over 9 bases. This CDR3 is built from 14 residues. Trimming at V came to 1 base and at J to 15 bases, leaving 11 bases not matched to a gene. Germline CDR1 and CDR2: SGHRS and YFSETQ. Here the CDR3 reads CASSLIGVAGALFF. CDR3 nucleotides: TGCGCCAGCAGCTTGATCGGGGTAGCGGGGGCTCTGTTCTTC.

The CDR3 DNA reads as TGCGCCAGCAGCCGGGAGAGGGAGACCCAGTACTTC. Amino acids: CASSRERETQYF. This chain connects TRBV5-1 to TRBJ2-5, with D perhaps TRBD2 (6 bases). The V gene lost 4 bases and the J gene lost 5 bases, with 9 bases spanning the gap. The CDR3 sequence is 12 residues long. CDR1 is SGHRS and CDR2 is YFSETQ in the germline V gene.

The genes are TRBV5-4 and TRBJ2-5; 11 bases agree with TRBD2. J was trimmed by 3 bases and V by 3 bases; bases with no gene match: 4. Germline CDR1 and CDR2: SGHNT and YYREEE (reference sequence). The length of the CDR3 is 15 residues. CDR3 nucleotide sequence: TGTGCCAGCAGCTGGTTGACTAGCGGGGAAGAGACCCAGTACTTC. As protein: CASSWLTSGEETQYF.

The genes are TRBV12-3 or TRBV12-4 and TRBJ1-6; D possibly corresponds to TRBD1 (5 bases). This CDR3 spans 11 amino acids. V was cut by 6 bases and J by 10 bases, with 7 bases left in between. CDR3 coding DNA: TGTGCCAGCAGGGGGCAATCACCCCTCCACTTT. This encodes CASRGQSPLHF.

The genes are TRBV15 and TRBJ2-6; TRBD2 is a possible D gene (5 bases). The V and J ends lost 0 bases and 4 bases respectively, with 10 bases between them. The CDR3 runs to 16 residues. The germline V gene has CDR1 LNHNV and CDR2 YYDKDF (reference sequence). As DNA, the CDR3 is TGTGCCACCAGCAGAGATCGGAGCGGAGGGGCCAACGTCCTGACTTTC. It encodes CATSRDRSGGANVLTF.

The chain carries TRBV3-1 (or the pseudogene TRBV3-2) and TRBJ1-1, with 11 nucleotides matching TRBD1. The CDR3 extends over 14 amino acids. The trim removed 4 bases at V and 6 bases at J, leaving 4 bases unmatched. Germline V gene data show CDR1 as LGHDT and CDR2 as YNNKEL (reference sequence). CDR3: CASSRTGGDSEAFF. The CDR3 region has the DNA TGTGCCAGCAGCCGGACAGGGGGCGACTCTGAAGCTTTCTTT.

The chain has TRBV1 and TRBJ2-7; the table's D call, TRBD1, has no DNA check behind it. TRBV1 is described as a pseudogene. This CDR3 is 16 amino acids long. CDR3 nucleotides: TGCACCAGCAGCCATGCATCAGGGGCCTTATCCTACGAGCAGTACTTC. Its translation is CTSSHASGALSYEQYF.

This clone was observed a handful of times. The CDR3 nucleotides are TGTGCCAGCAGCGCGGACAGGGGATTGAACACTGAAGCTTTCTTT. Amino acid sequence: CASSADRGLNTEAFF. The V call is TRBV9, the J call TRBJ1-1; 9 bases fit TRBD1. The CDR3 is made up of 15 amino acids. The trim removed 3 bases at V and 0 bases at J, leaving 3 bases unmatched. Germline CDR1 and CDR2: SGDLS and YYNGEE.

This clone has just a few counts. The chain joins TRBV19 to TRBJ2-1, with D tentatively TRBD2 (6 bases). Germline CDR1 reads LNHDA; CDR2 reads SQIVND (reference sequence). The CDR3 is 15 residues long. V dropped 2 bases and J dropped 8 bases, with 16 bases sitting between them. The CDR3 region is CASSINGLFEYEQFF. DNA for the CDR3: TGTGCCAGTAGTATAAATGGACTATTCGAGTATGAGCAGTTCTTC.

This chain connects TRBV5-3 to TRBJ2-3, with 10 bases matching TRBD2. TRBV5-3 has ORF status, its function being uncertain. V shed 0 bases, J shed 4 bases, and the junction held 17 bases outside the gene matches. This CDR3 comprises 20 residues. CDR3 residues: CARSLAHGSGRAYGADTQYF. The CDR3 bases are TGTGCCAGAAGCTTGGCCCATGGGAGCGGGAGGGCCTATGGGGCAGATACGCAGTATTTT.

This clone was counted a few times. The chain has TRBV5-8 and TRBJ1-6; D not certain. The V gene's germline CDR1 is SGHTS and CDR2 YDEGEE. V was shortened by 2 bases and J by 10 bases, with 13 bases between the two germline ends. CDR3 length equals 14 residues. CDR3 in amino acids: CASSFGARESPLHF. The CDR3 DNA is TGTGCCAGCAGCTTTGGCGCGCGGGAATCACCCCTCCACTTT.

The chain couples TRBV24-1 to TRBJ2-2; 12 nucleotides agree with TRBD2. Germline V gene sequence: CDR1 KGHDR, CDR2 SFDVKD. V was clipped by 4 bases and J by 3 bases; unmatched bases: 11. This CDR3 has 19 residues. The CDR3 sequence: CATSDRTSGIGLDTGELFF. The CDR3 DNA is TGTGCCACCAGTGACCGGACTAGCGGGATTGGTTTGGACACCGGGGAGCTGTTTTTT.